Below are 24 T cell receptor beta chains sequenced from a single sample in a study of T cells in Graves' hyperthyroidism and ophthalmopathy. Researchers took RNA transcripts and amplified the TCR beta CDR3 regions from them. During a first-round RT-PCR of the TCR CDR3, the HTBI primer set was used. TCRdb processed the multiplex PCR reads anew with MiXCR; each CDR3 protein has one entry. Seen here are roughly 290,000 distinct CDR3 sequences, about a sixth observed once, and the top ten hold approximately 60%. Sequenced: blood. The receptor set was obtained from a woman aged 55-70 years with Graves' ophthalmopathy.

At least ten counts were recorded for this clonotype. This chain uses TRBV28 with TRBJ2-1, with TRBD2 matching 8 bases. The CDR3 length is 12 residues. Germline-derived CDR1 and CDR2 are MDHEN and SYDVKM. Trimming removed 8 bases from V and 5 bases from J; junction bases left unmatched: 2. The CDR3 region is CASGTRHNEQFF. In DNA form, the CDR3 reads TGTGCCAGCGGGACTAGGCACAATGAGCAGTTCTTC.

This clonotype has ten or more counts. The chain employs TRBV6-6 and TRBJ1-1; D uncertain. CDR1 MNHNY and CDR2 SVGAGI come from the germline V gene (reference sequence). This CDR3 is 17 amino acids long. Trimming stripped 0 bases from V and 4 bases from J, with 18 bases between. CDR3 region: CASSYSNSIAWRTEAFF. The CDR3 DNA is TGTGCCAGCAGTTACTCGAATTCTATAGCTTGGCGCACTGAAGCTTTCTTT.

This clonotype was recorded at least ten times. J is TRBJ2-1 and V is TRBV7-9; 11 bases are shared with TRBD1. The germline V gene encodes CDR1 SEHNR and CDR2 FQNEAQ (reference sequence). Unmatched junction bases numbered 12, after V lost 10 bases and J lost 10 bases. The CDR3 is made up of 14 amino acids. The CDR3 sequence is CAIPGTGGPTEQFF. CDR3 bases: TGTGCCATACCCGGGACAGGGGGGCCAACGGAGCAGTTCTTC. Full variable domain (remainder filled in from reference TRBV7-9 and TRBJ2-1): DTGVSQNPRHKITKRGQNVTFRCDPISEHNRLYWYRQTLGQGPEFLTYFQNEAQLEKSRLLSDRFSAERPKGSFSTLEIQRTEQGDSAMYLCAIPGTGGPTEQFFGPGTRLTVL.

V is TRBV12-3 or TRBV12-4 and J is TRBJ1-1; TRBD1 agrees at 10 bases. V lost 10 bases to trimming and J lost 1 base; unmatched junction nucleotides: 12. The CDR3 has 16 residues. Here the CDR3 DNA reads TGTGCCATCAAGACCGGGGGACAGGGGACGAACACTGAAGCTTTCTTT. Its protein product is CAIKTGGQGTNTEAFF.

This clonotype was seen only a few times. The chain employs TRBV20-1 and TRBJ1-2; D not certain. Germline V gene sequence: CDR1 DFQATT, CDR2 SNEGSKA (reference sequence). V lost 5 bases and J 4 bases, leaving 14 bases between the germline ends. The CDR3 consists of 13 residues. The CDR3 reads CSALSSALYGYTF. In nucleotides, the CDR3 is TGCAGTGCTCTCTCGAGCGCGCTCTATGGCTACACCTTC.

This sequence joins TRBV24-1 and TRBJ1-6, with unresolved D. Deletions cut 4 bases from V and 13 bases from J, with 13 bases between. This CDR3 comprises 13 residues. Germline CDR1 reads KGHDR; CDR2 reads SFDVKD. The CDR3 reads CATSDQDGRPLHF. The CDR3 DNA follows: TGTGCCACCAGTGACCAAGATGGGAGGCCCCTCCACTTT.

This clonotype was counted ten times or more. The gene calls are TRBV5-8 and TRBJ2-5, with unresolved D. The CDR3 extends over 13 amino acids. Germline values: CDR1 SGHTS, CDR2 YDEGEE. V was pared by 0 bases and J by 1 base, with 4 bases between. Here the CDR3 DNA reads TGTGCCAGCAGCTTGGGACCCCAAGAGACCCAGTACTTC. It is translated as CASSLGPQETQYF.

In nucleotides, the CDR3 is TGTGCCAGCAGTCCCCGGGGACGTCTCCGGGATGGCTACACCTTC. Its translation is CASSPRGRLRDGYTF. The chain combines TRBV6-1 with TRBJ1-2; TRBD1 is a possible D gene (5 bases). Deletions cut 5 bases from V and 6 bases from J, with 19 bases between. Per the germline V gene, CDR1 is MNHNS and CDR2 is SASEGT. This CDR3 region has 15 residues.

This clonotype was found many times. The chain uses TRBV5-6 and TRBJ1-2; D uncertain. This CDR3 has 17 amino acids. Germline V gene lookup returns CDR1 SGHDT and CDR2 YYEEEE. V was trimmed by 1 base and J by 5 bases, leaving 21 bases between them. The CDR3 spells CASSLWVDTESFYGYTF. CDR3 DNA sequence: TGTGCCAGCAGCTTGTGGGTCGATACGGAAAGCTTTTATGGCTACACCTTC.

This clonotype was counted many times. V gene TRBV20-1 combines with J gene TRBJ1-1, with a tentative D call TRBD1 (6 bases). CDR3 length: 16 amino acids. Germline lookup yields CDR1 DFQATT and CDR2 SNEGSKA (reference sequence). CDR3 DNA: TGCAGGGGTATACAGGGCCCCCTTCCAAAGAACACTGAAGCTTTCTTT. This gives the protein CRGIQGPLPKNTEAFF.

The rearrangement uses TRBV4-2 and TRBJ1-4, with 8 bases that match TRBD1. The germline gives CDR1 LGHNA, CDR2 YNFKEQ. Losses at the gene ends were 6 bases for V and 7 bases for J; bases not matched to a gene: 7. The CDR3 is 14 amino acids. CDR3 coding DNA: TGTGCCAGCAGTACCGGACAGGGTCCTGAAAAACTGTTTTTT. It yields the protein CASSTGQGPEKLFF.

The chain joins TRBV30 to TRBJ1-2; no clear D gene. V was clipped by 2 bases and J by 3 bases, with 13 bases between them. Germline loops: CDR1 GTSNPN, CDR2 SVGIG (reference sequence). The CDR3 runs to 14 residues. The CDR3 DNA sequence: TGTGCCTGGAGTAAAGAAGACCGAGACTATGGCTACACCTTC. Translating gives CAWSKEDRDYGYTF.

Many counts were recorded for this clonotype. This rearrangement joins TRBV11-2 to TRBJ2-1; maybe TRBD2 (6 bases). Trimming stripped 4 bases from V and 7 bases from J, with 17 bases between. Germline values: CDR1 SGHAT, CDR2 FQNNGV. The CDR3 is 15 residues long. CDR3 bases: TGTGCCAGCAGCTCCCCCGGTCAGGGAGGAAATGAGCAGTTCTTC. This translates into CASSSPGQGGNEQFF. Based on the CDR3 plus reference TRBV11-2 and TRBJ2-1, the full variable domain is EAGVAQSPRYKIIEKRQSVAFWCNPISGHATLYWYQQILGQGPKLLIQFQNNGVVDDSQLPKDRFSAERLKGVDSTLKIQPAKLEDSAVYLCASSSPGQGGNEQFFGPGTRLTVL.

This clonotype was detected many times. The genes are TRBV5-8 and TRBJ1-2; D not resolved. CDR3 size: 15 residues. Trimming pared 4 bases from V and 0 bases from J, leaving 13 bases between. Looked up from germline, CDR1 is SGHTS and CDR2 is YDEGEE. The CDR3 loop reads CASSPAWGANYGYTF. The DNA of the CDR3 is TGTGCCAGCAGCCCCGCATGGGGAGCTAACTATGGCTACACCTTC.

This clonotype came up a few times. The J gene is TRBJ2-3, the V gene TRBV20-1; D is uncertain. The CDR3 extends over 13 amino acids. Trimming cost V 3 bases and J 2 bases, with 9 bases left between them. Germline V gene data show CDR1 as DFQATT and CDR2 as SNEGSKA (reference sequence). DNA for the CDR3: TGCAGTGCTAGTATCGGATCCACAGATACGCAGTATTTT. Encoded protein: CSASIGSTDTQYF.

This clonotype was observed a few times. This sequence joins TRBV7-9 and TRBJ2-1; either TRBD1 or TRBD2 may fit D (5 bases each). Between the trimmed V and J ends, which lost 1 base and 12 bases, there was a span of 19 bases. CDR1 and CDR2 from the germline V gene are SEHNR and FQNEAQ (reference sequence). The CDR3 spans 15 residues. The CDR3 nucleotides read TGTGCCAGCAGCTTAGGAACTGGACGAGGGGTTGGGCAGTTCTTC. Its translation: CASSLGTGRGVGQFF.

This clonotype was recorded at least ten times. The rearrangement joins TRBV7-2 to TRBJ1-1; TRBD1 matches 10 bases. The CDR3 has 16 amino acids. With V trimmed by 5 bases and J by 7 bases, 13 bases remained unmatched. From germline, CDR1 is SGHTA and CDR2 FQGNSA. The DNA of the CDR3 is TGTGCCAGCAGCGCACGTGAGGGACAGGGGAGAGTTGAAGCTTTCTTT. Translating it yields CASSAREGQGRVEAFF.

This clonotype turned up a few times. The chain has TRBV5-6 and TRBJ1-4, with no clear D. CDR3 length: 13 amino acids. Germline lookup yields CDR1 SGHDT and CDR2 YYEEEE. Trimming stripped 1 base from V and 8 bases from J, with 9 bases between. As DNA, the CDR3 is TGTGCCAGCAGCTTGAAGGCCGCAGAAAAACTGTTTTTT. Translating it yields CASSLKAAEKLFF.

This clonotype was recorded a few times. The chain is built from TRBV20-1 and TRBJ2-6; a possible D gene is TRBD2 (7 bases). Trimming stripped 5 bases from V and 0 bases from J, with 20 bases between. The CDR3 length is 18 residues. Germline lookup yields CDR1 DFQATT and CDR2 SNEGSKA (reference sequence). CDR3 sequence: CSAPRGGLTFSGANVLTF. The CDR3 region has the DNA TGCAGTGCTCCGAGGGGGGGCCTGACATTCTCTGGGGCCAACGTCCTGACTTTC.

The sample holds a few counts of this clonotype. The rearrangement joins TRBV6-9 to TRBJ1-4, with no clear D. V was clipped by 2 bases and J by 2 bases, with 21 bases between them. The CDR3 is made up of 19 amino acids. The germline CDR1 and CDR2 sequences are MNHGY and SVAAGI. For the CDR3, the DNA is TGTGCCAGCAGTTATCAAGACTGTCCGAAGGCCCCTACTAATGAAAAACTGTTTTTT. It codes for CASSYQDCPKAPTNEKLFF.

This clonotype was seen repeatedly, ten times or more. The J gene is TRBJ1-6, the V gene TRBV7-2, with a weak D call TRBD1 (5 bases). The CDR3 has 15 amino acids. The V gene's germline CDR1 is SGHTA and CDR2 FQGNSA. Trimming pared 2 bases from V and 5 bases from J, leaving 10 bases between. The CDR3 sequence: CASSLRQPDNSPLHF. CDR3 nucleotide sequence: TGTGCCAGCAGCTTAAGACAGCCCGATAATTCACCCCTCCACTTT.

Points on this clonotype: A read error may be the cause here, since a much bigger clone is one base away. CDR3 coding DNA: TGTGCCAGCAGTTTTGGCAGCGGGGGGGCCGTTCCAGATACGCAGTATTTT. As protein: CASSFGSGGAVPDTQYF. This chain connects TRBV2 to TRBJ2-3, with 10 bases fitting TRBD2. This CDR3 has 17 amino acids. V lost 5 bases, J lost 4 bases, and 12 bases stayed unmatched. Germline CDR1 is SNHLY and CDR2 is FYNNEI.

The V call is TRBV6-1, the J call TRBJ2-3; 15 bases match TRBD2. The CDR3 is 20 residues long. CDR1 and CDR2 (germline): MNHNS, SASEGT. V lost 6 bases and J lost 2; bases outside the gene matches: 15. CDR3 residues: CASSRRGLAGGRGPTDTQYF. The DNA for the CDR3 is TGTGCCAGCAGCCGAAGGGGACTAGCGGGAGGCCGGGGACCCACAGATACGCAGTATTTT.

In this sample, this clonotype turned up a few times. This chain joins TRBV7-2 and TRBJ2-4; the match to TRBD1 covers 11 bases. V shed 5 bases and J 1 base; nucleotides not matched to a gene: 7. Germline CDR1 reads SGHTA; CDR2 reads FQGNSA. The CDR3 loop spans 17 amino acids. The CDR3 DNA is TGTGCCAGCAGCGCACGGACAGGGGGCGAGGCCAAAAACATTCAGTACTTC. This codes for CASSARTGGEAKNIQYF.